A single sample is the source of the 30 T cell receptor beta chains below, sequenced in a study of blood T cell repertoires in COVID-19. The protocol was immunoSEQ multiplex PCR, while the TCRdb copy is restricted to in-frame clones and leaves out a portion. The sample lists some 54,000 clones, 89% occurring once. Sequenced: peripheral blood. The receptors come from a man aged 80 or over with active or convalescent COVID-19.

The CDR3 DNA reads TGTGCCAGCAGTTTCGCGTGGTCTAGCACAGATACGCAGTATTTT. Protein: CASSFAWSSTDTQYF. This sequence joins TRBV27 and TRBJ2-3; unclear D gene. Looked up from germline, CDR1 is MNHEY and CDR2 is SMNVEV (reference sequence). V was cut by 3 bases and J by 0 bases, with 10 bases left in between. There are 15 residues in the CDR3.

The chain links TRBV7-6 to TRBJ1-4, with D possibly being TRBD1 (5 bases). This CDR3 is 15 amino acids long. The germline V gene encodes CDR1 SGHVS and CDR2 FNYEAQ. Trimming left V 3 bases short and J 10 bases short, with 18 bases between. The CDR3 DNA sequence: TGTGCCAGCAGCTTTATCGAGGGGCGACTAGGAAAACTGTTTTTT. It specifies CASSFIEGRLGKLFF.

This clone has only one observation. This chain connects TRBV5-8 to TRBJ1-1, with D possibly matching TRBD1 (5 bases). The germline CDR1 and CDR2 sequences are SGHTS and YDEGEE. The CDR3 is 14 residues long. The V end lost 0 bases, the J end lost 5 bases, and 11 bases lay between the germline ends. CDR3 in DNA: TGTGCCAGCAGCTTGGTTCAGGGTTTTACTGAAGCTTTCTTT. Its translation is CASSLVQGFTEAFF.

This clone was seen more than once but under ten times. The chain links TRBV10-1 to TRBJ2-7; 7 nucleotides line up with TRBD1. The J segment lost 0 bases and the V segment lost 0 bases, leaving 5 bases of the junction unmatched. The germline gives CDR1 WNHNN, CDR2 SYGVQD (reference sequence). The CDR3 has 16 residues. In DNA form, the CDR3 reads TGCGCCAGCAGTGAGTCATCCGACAGGGCCTCCTACGAGCAGTACTTC. This translates into CASSESSDRASYEQYF.

The gene calls are TRBV3-1 (or the pseudogene TRBV3-2) and TRBJ1-1; TRBD1 matches at 12 bases. The junction had 4 bases not matched to a gene; V was cut back by 4 bases and J by 1 base. The germline gives CDR1 LGHDT, CDR2 YNNKEL (reference sequence). CDR3 length: 16 residues. CDR3 in amino acids: CASSRGTGGANTEAFF. The CDR3 region has the DNA TGTGCCAGCAGCCGAGGGACAGGGGGCGCGAACACTGAAGCTTTCTTT.

This chain uses TRBV5-1 with TRBJ2-3, with 12 positions matching TRBD2. Trimming took 0 bases from V and 4 from J; bases not matched to a gene: 0. Germline V lookup: CDR1 SGHRS, CDR2 YFSETQ. CDR3 length equals 15 residues. The CDR3 here is CASSLGLAGADTQYF. The DNA for the CDR3 is TGCGCCAGCAGCTTGGGACTAGCGGGAGCAGATACGCAGTATTTT.

The rearrangement links TRBV5-1 to TRBJ2-7; 8 bases fit TRBD1. Germline CDR1 SGHRS, CDR2 YFSETQ. The junction had 6 bases not matched to a gene; V was cut back by 0 bases and J by 4 bases. The CDR3 totals 15 residues. CDR3 amino acids: CASSLASTGGYEQYF. The CDR3 nucleotides read TGCGCCAGCAGCTTGGCCTCCACAGGGGGATACGAGCAGTACTTC. The whole variable domain, filled in from reference TRBV5-1 and TRBJ2-7, reads KAGVTQTPRYLIKTRGQQVTLSCSPISGHRSVSWYQQTPGQGLQFLFEYFSETQRNKGNFPGRFSGRQFSNSRSEMNVSTLELGDSALYLCASSLASTGGYEQYFGPGTRLTVT.

The V call is TRBV7-2, the J call TRBJ2-7; 10 bases are shared with TRBD2. J gave up 4 bases and V 4 bases, and 4 bases lay outside the gene matches. From germline, CDR1 is SGHTA and CDR2 FQGNSA. The CDR3 length is 14 residues. CDR3 region: CASSSSGGAYEQYF. The CDR3, as DNA: TGTGCCAGCAGCTCTAGCGGGGGAGCTTACGAGCAGTACTTC.

CDR3 bases: TGTGCCAGCAGACAGGGAAACTCCTACGAGCAGTACTTC. Translating gives CASRQGNSYEQYF. The chain joins TRBV7-9 to TRBJ2-7, with D possibly being TRBD1 (6 bases). Germline CDR1 and CDR2: SEHNR and FQNEAQ (reference sequence). V was cut by 6 bases and J by 0 bases, with 9 bases left in between. This CDR3 is 13 amino acids long. Full variable domain (remainder filled in from reference TRBV7-9 and TRBJ2-7): DTGVSQNPRHKITKRGQNVTFRCDPISEHNRLYWYRQTLGQGPEFLTYFQNEAQLEKSRLLSDRFSAERPKGSFSTLEIQRTEQGDSAMYLCASRQGNSYEQYFGPGTRLTVT.

The V call is TRBV19, the J call TRBJ1-5; a weak D match, TRBD1 (5 bases). Germline-derived CDR1 and CDR2 are LNHDA and SQIVND (reference sequence). This CDR3 contains 13 residues. Trimming cost V 3 bases and J 4 bases, with 7 bases left between them. The CDR3 DNA reads as TGTGCCAGTAGTATCGGGGGGAATCAGCCCCAGCATTTT. Residues: CASSIGGNQPQHF.

This chain joins TRBV7-2 and TRBJ2-7; unclear D gene. The V gene lost 1 base and the J gene lost 1 base, with 11 bases spanning the gap. In germline, CDR1 is SGHTA, CDR2 FQGNSA. The CDR3 runs to 15 residues. CDR3 in DNA: TGTGCCAGCAGCTTAGGATCTCATAGATCCTACGAGCAGTACTTC. As protein: CASSLGSHRSYEQYF.

This rearrangement joins TRBV2 to TRBJ2-7; TRBD1 matches 9 bases. Trimming removed 8 bases from V and 5 bases from J; junction bases left unmatched: 7. Germline loops: CDR1 SNHLY, CDR2 FYNNEI. The CDR3 covers 13 residues. The CDR3 loop reads CASEGQGNHEQYF. The CDR3 nucleotides are TGTGCCAGCGAGGGACAGGGTAATCACGAGCAGTACTTC.

The V gene is TRBV19, the J gene TRBJ1-2; D remains ambiguous. The CDR3 is 15 amino acids. Trimming cost V 5 bases and J 0 bases, with 13 bases left between them. The germline V gene has CDR1 LNHDA and CDR2 SQIVND (reference sequence). The CDR3 DNA reads TGTGCCAGTAGTTCAGGTTTGATGGCTAACTATGGCTACACCTTC. It yields the protein CASSSGLMANYGYTF. Complete variable domain (other parts from reference TRBV19 and TRBJ1-2): DGGITQSPKYLFRKEGQNVTLSCEQNLNHDAMYWYRQDPGQGLRLIYYSQIVNDFQKGDIAEGYSVSREKKESFPLTVTSAQKNPTAFYLCASSSGLMANYGYTFGSGTRLTVV.

V gene TRBV28 combines with J gene TRBJ1-6, with a possible D match to TRBD1 (5 bases). The CDR3 is 14 amino acids. Looked up from germline, CDR1 is MDHEN and CDR2 is SYDVKM. Trimming stripped 3 bases from V and 8 bases from J, with 11 bases between. CDR3 amino acids: CASSFGGSHSPLHF. As DNA, the CDR3 is TGTGCCAGCAGTTTTGGGGGGTCGCATTCACCCCTCCACTTT.

The V gene is TRBV6-2 or TRBV6-3, the J gene TRBJ1-2; 8 positions match TRBD1. The CDR3 consists of 14 residues. Per germline, CDR1 MNHEY and CDR2 SVGEGT. V lost 5 bases to trimming and J lost 4 bases; unmatched junction nucleotides: 6. CDR3 loop: CASSPDRDSYGYTF. In DNA form, the CDR3 reads TGTGCCAGCAGTCCGGACAGGGATTCCTATGGCTACACCTTC.

The chain links TRBV23-1 to TRBJ2-3, with TRBD2 as a possible D gene (7 bases). TRBV23-1 is sorted into the ORF group, with uncertain function. Deletions cut 11 bases from V and 0 bases from J, with 18 bases between. This CDR3 spans 15 amino acids. CDR3 protein: CASLRGGESTDTQYF. DNA of the CDR3: TGCGCCTCCCTAAGGGGGGGGGAGAGCACAGATACGCAGTATTTT.

The V and J genes are TRBV18 and TRBJ2-6; 7 nucleotides line up with TRBD1. The J segment lost 2 bases and the V segment lost 5 bases, leaving 0 bases of the junction unmatched. CDR3 length equals 14 residues. Germline V gene sequence: CDR1 KGHSH, CDR2 LQKENI. CDR3 in amino acids: CASSTGAGANVLTF. As DNA, the CDR3 is TGTGCCAGCTCAACAGGGGCTGGGGCCAACGTCCTGACTTTC.

In this sample, this clone turned up once. V is TRBV3-1 (or the pseudogene TRBV3-2) and J is TRBJ1-5; possible D gene TRBD1, 6 bases. This CDR3 has 15 amino acids. Germline V gene lookup returns CDR1 LGHDT and CDR2 YNNKEL (reference sequence). Trimming took off 4 bases at V and 6 bases at J, with 16 bases between the two ends. CDR3 in amino acids: CASSPQGPRGQPQHF. CDR3 DNA sequence: TGTGCCAGCAGCCCCCAGGGACCCAGGGGTCAGCCCCAGCATTTT.

The chain has TRBV7-8 and TRBJ1-3, with D perhaps matching TRBD1 (5 bases). The germline V and J ends were trimmed by 5 bases and 3 bases, with 8 bases remaining between them. This CDR3 contains 13 residues. The germline gives CDR1 SGHVS, CDR2 FQNEAQ. CDR3 DNA: TGTGCCAGCAGCCGGGACTTTGGAAACACCATATATTTT. It translates to CASSRDFGNTIYF.

This rearrangement joins TRBV3-1 (or the pseudogene TRBV3-2) to TRBJ2-5; 9 bases are a match to TRBD1. Trimming removed 4 bases from V and 5 bases from J; junction bases left unmatched: 11. CDR3 length: 16 residues. Germline CDR1 is LGHDT and CDR2 is YNNKEL (reference sequence). CDR3 nucleotides: TGTGCCAGCAGCCGCCGGCAGGGACAGGGAACGGAGACCCAGTACTTC. Its translation is CASSRRQGQGTETQYF.

The J gene is TRBJ2-2, the V gene TRBV5-6; 8 bases map to TRBD1. The ends lost 4 bases at V and 5 bases at J; junction bases unmatched: 7. Germline V gene sequence: CDR1 SGHDT, CDR2 YYEEEE. The CDR3 is 15 amino acids. The CDR3 sequence is CASSPLTGVTGELFF. For the CDR3, the DNA is TGTGCCAGCAGCCCACTGACAGGGGTAACCGGGGAGCTGTTTTTT.

The V call is TRBV10-3, the J call TRBJ2-2, with D maybe TRBD1 (6 bases). This CDR3 has 13 residues. In germline, CDR1 is ENHRY, CDR2 SYGVKD. Trimming removed 7 bases from V and 5 bases from J, with 11 bases in between. Here the CDR3 DNA reads TGTGCCATCACCAGAACAGGGACCGGGGAGCTGTTTTTT. Protein sequence: CAITRTGTGELFF.

The V call is TRBV28, the J call TRBJ1-2, with no clear D. V lost 5 bases, J lost 4 bases, and 11 bases lay in between. Germline V gene data show CDR1 as MDHEN and CDR2 as SYDVKM. The CDR3 runs to 13 residues. CDR3 in DNA: TGTGCCAGCAGTACCATGGGAGTCTATGGCTACACCTTC. Its protein product is CASSTMGVYGYTF.

The genes are TRBV29-1 and TRBJ2-7, with a tentative D call TRBD2 (5 bases). V gave up 4 bases and J gave up 2 bases, with 12 bases separating them. This CDR3 region has 13 residues. Germline CDR1 SQVTM, CDR2 ANQGSEA. The CDR3 here is CSVGSGIPYEQYF. The CDR3 DNA follows: TGCAGCGTTGGGTCGGGGATCCCCTACGAGCAGTACTTC.

V is TRBV10-3 and J is TRBJ2-2; TRBD2 might be the D (7 bases). This CDR3 region has 15 residues. V gave up 5 bases and J gave up 3 bases, with 13 bases separating them. Germline loops: CDR1 ENHRY, CDR2 SYGVKD. For the CDR3, the DNA is TGTGCCATCAGTAACGCGGGGGCCCACACCGGGGAGCTGTTTTTT. The encoded protein is CAISNAGAHTGELFF.

This chain links TRBV7-9 with TRBJ1-2; D perhaps matches TRBD1 (6 bases). This CDR3 is 13 amino acids long. The V gene's germline CDR1 is SEHNR and CDR2 FQNEAQ (reference sequence). Trimming took off 1 base at V and 9 bases at J, with 12 bases between the two ends. This chain's CDR3 is CASSLEGVGSYTF. In DNA form, the CDR3 reads TGTGCCAGCAGCTTAGAGGGGGTCGGAAGCTACACCTTC.

This sequence joins TRBV27 and TRBJ2-7; weak D call: TRBD1 (6 bases). Trimming removed 3 bases from V and 7 bases from J, with 10 bases in between. The CDR3 has 12 amino acids. CDR1 is MNHEY, CDR2 SMNVEV, per germline (reference sequence). In DNA, the CDR3 is TGTGCCAGCAGTTTTAGGGGGTTGGAGCAGTACTTC. Encoded protein: CASSFRGLEQYF.

The rearrangement joins TRBV7-2 to TRBJ2-7; tentative D call: TRBD2 (6 bases). Germline V gene sequence: CDR1 SGHTA, CDR2 FQGNSA. The CDR3 is made up of 15 amino acids. V dropped 4 bases and J dropped 0 bases, with 13 bases sitting between them. DNA of the CDR3: TGTGCCAGCAGCTCACAGCGGGTGGCCTCCTACGAGCAGTACTTC. Encoded protein: CASSSQRVASYEQYF.

The chain is built from TRBV6-5 and TRBJ2-7; D call uncertain. Germline CDR1 and CDR2: MNHEY and SVGAGI. The V gene lost 4 bases and the J gene lost 2 bases, with 15 bases spanning the gap. The CDR3 is made up of 15 amino acids. The CDR3 loop is CASSFQSTQPYEQYF. The CDR3 DNA follows: TGTGCCAGCAGTTTCCAATCGACTCAACCCTACGAGCAGTACTTC.

The J gene is TRBJ1-3, the V gene TRBV7-2; tentatively, D is TRBD1 (5 bases). CDR1 and CDR2 from the germline V gene are SGHTA and FQGNSA. Trimming cost V 3 bases and J 5 bases, with 14 bases left between them. The CDR3 runs 15 residues. CDR3: CASSFDDRPRNTIYF. In DNA form, the CDR3 reads TGTGCCAGCAGCTTCGATGACAGACCCAGAAACACCATATATTTT.